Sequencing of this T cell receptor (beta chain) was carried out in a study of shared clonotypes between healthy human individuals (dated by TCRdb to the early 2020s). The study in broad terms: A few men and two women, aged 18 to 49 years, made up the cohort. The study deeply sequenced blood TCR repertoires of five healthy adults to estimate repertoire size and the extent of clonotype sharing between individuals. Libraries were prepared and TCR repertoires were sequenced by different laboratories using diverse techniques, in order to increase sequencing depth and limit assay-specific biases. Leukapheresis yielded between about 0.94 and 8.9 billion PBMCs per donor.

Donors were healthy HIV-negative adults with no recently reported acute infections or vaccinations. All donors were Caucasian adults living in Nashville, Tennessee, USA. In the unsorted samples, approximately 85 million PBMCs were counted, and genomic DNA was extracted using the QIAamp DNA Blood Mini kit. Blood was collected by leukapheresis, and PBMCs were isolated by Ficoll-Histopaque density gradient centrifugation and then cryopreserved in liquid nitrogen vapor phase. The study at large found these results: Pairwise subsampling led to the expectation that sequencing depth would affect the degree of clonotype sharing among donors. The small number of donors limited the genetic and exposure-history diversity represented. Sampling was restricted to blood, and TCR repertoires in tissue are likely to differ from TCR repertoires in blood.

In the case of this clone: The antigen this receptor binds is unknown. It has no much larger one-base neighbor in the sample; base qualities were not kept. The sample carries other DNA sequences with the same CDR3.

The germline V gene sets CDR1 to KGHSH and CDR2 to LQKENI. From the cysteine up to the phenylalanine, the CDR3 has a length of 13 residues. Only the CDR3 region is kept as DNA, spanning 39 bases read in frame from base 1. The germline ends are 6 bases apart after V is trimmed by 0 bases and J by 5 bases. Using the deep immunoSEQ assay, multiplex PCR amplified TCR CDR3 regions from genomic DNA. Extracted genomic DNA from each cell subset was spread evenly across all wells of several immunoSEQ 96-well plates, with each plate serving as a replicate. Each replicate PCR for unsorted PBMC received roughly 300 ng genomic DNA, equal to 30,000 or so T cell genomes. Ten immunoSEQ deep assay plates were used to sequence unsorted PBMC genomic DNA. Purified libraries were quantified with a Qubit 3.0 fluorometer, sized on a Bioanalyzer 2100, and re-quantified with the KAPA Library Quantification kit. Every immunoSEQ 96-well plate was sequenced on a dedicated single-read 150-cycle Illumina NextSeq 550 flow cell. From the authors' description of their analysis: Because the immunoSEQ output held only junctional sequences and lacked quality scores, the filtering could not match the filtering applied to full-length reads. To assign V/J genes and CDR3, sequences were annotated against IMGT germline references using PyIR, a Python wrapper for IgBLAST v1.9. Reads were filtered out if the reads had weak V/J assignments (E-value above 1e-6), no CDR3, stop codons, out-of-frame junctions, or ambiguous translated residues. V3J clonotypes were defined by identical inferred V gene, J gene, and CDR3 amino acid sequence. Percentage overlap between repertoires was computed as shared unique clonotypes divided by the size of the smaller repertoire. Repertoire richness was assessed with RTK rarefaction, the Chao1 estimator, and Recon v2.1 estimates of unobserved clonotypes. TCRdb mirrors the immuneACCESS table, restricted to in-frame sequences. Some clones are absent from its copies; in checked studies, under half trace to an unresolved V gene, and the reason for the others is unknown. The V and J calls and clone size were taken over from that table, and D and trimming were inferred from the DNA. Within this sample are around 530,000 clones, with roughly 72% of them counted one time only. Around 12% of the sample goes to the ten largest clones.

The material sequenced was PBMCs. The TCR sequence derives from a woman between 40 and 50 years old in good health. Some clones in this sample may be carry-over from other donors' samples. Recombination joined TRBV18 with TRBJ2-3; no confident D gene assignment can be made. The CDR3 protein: CASSPPTRDTQYF. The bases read TGTGCCAGCTCACCACCGACCCGAGATACGCAGTATTTT.